These T cell receptor beta chains were read from a single sample in a study of T cell clonotyping in hematopoietic cell transplantation. Sequencing was performed with immunoSEQ multiplex PCR; in TCRdb, only in-frame clones are kept and a portion is missing. This table has 15,000 to 20,000 clones, about 84% appearing once. The material sequenced was PBMCs, taken 100 days after allogeneic stem cell transplant. Source of these receptors: a male patient in his sixties or seventies who had an allogeneic stem cell transplant from a related donor, so the T cells may come from the graft donor. Some clones in this sample may be carry-over from other donors' samples. Both conserved end residues are part of each CDR3. Fields, in order: CDR3 length, clone size, J gene, V gene, D gene, CDR3 DNA, CDR3 protein. D genes are given only for firm matches. Only part of the rows carry a size: once, few, many, or a class if the clone is expanded.

len: 15; abundance: NA; j_gene: TRBJ1-3; v_gene: TRBV7-9; d_gene: TRBD1; CDR3nt: TGTGCCAGCAGCCAACAGGGGGCGCACGGAAACACCATATATTTT; CDR3aa: CASSQQGAHGNTIYF
len: 15; abundance: NA; j_gene: TRBJ2-7; v_gene: TRBV11-2; d_gene: NA; CDR3nt: TGTGCCAGCAGCTTAATGGACTTGACTTCCTACGAGCAGTACTTC; CDR3aa: CASSLMDLTSYEQYF
len: 13; abundance: once; j_gene: TRBJ2-2; v_gene: TRBV7-7; d_gene: NA; CDR3nt: TGTGCCAGCAGCCAGACAAACCCCGGGGAGCTGTTTTTT; CDR3aa: CASSQTNPGELFF
len: 16; abundance: NA; j_gene: TRBJ2-2; v_gene: TRBV6-5; d_gene: NA; CDR3nt: TGTGCCAGCAGTTATAAGGGGATTATTAACACCGGGGAGCTGTTTTTT; CDR3aa: CASSYKGIINTGELFF
len: 12; abundance: once; j_gene: TRBJ2-2; v_gene: TRBV11-3; d_gene: NA; CDR3nt: TGTGCCAGCAGCCCCGGCACCGGGGAGCTGTTTTTT; CDR3aa: CASSPGTGELFF
len: 15; abundance: few; j_gene: TRBJ1-1; v_gene: TRBV6-5; d_gene: TRBD1; CDR3nt: TGTGCCAGCAGTGACTGGACAGGGGAGAACACTGAAGCTTTCTTT; CDR3aa: CASSDWTGENTEAFF
len: 13; abundance: NA; j_gene: TRBJ1-5; v_gene: TRBV6-6; d_gene: NA; CDR3nt: TGTGCCAGCACAGAGACCCAAAATCAGCCCCAGCATTTT; CDR3aa: CASTETQNQPQHF
len: 15; abundance: few; j_gene: TRBJ1-6; v_gene: TRBV7-9; d_gene: NA; CDR3nt: TGTGCCAGCAGCTTAACACCGGCCCTTGATTCACCCCTCCACTTT; CDR3aa: CASSLTPALDSPLHF
len: 13; abundance: NA; j_gene: TRBJ1-2; v_gene: TRBV5-4; d_gene: NA; CDR3nt: TGTGCCAGCAGCTTGGACAGGGTCGGTGGCTACACCTTC; CDR3aa: CASSLDRVGGYTF
len: 13; abundance: NA; j_gene: TRBJ2-7; v_gene: TRBV11-3; d_gene: NA; CDR3nt: TGTGCCAGCAGCTTAGATAGGGAGTACGAGCAGTACTTC; CDR3aa: CASSLDREYEQYF
len: 16; abundance: NA; j_gene: TRBJ2-5; v_gene: TRBV4-3; d_gene: TRBD2; CDR3nt: TGCGCCAGCAGCCAAGCAGCGGGGGAATACCAAGAGACCCAGTACTTC; CDR3aa: CASSQAAGEYQETQYF
len: 10; abundance: NA; j_gene: TRBJ1-2; v_gene: TRBV28; d_gene: NA; CDR3nt: TGTGCCACCGATAACTATGGCTACACCTTC; CDR3aa: CATDNYGYTF
len: 16; abundance: NA; j_gene: TRBJ2-1; v_gene: TRBV7-3; d_gene: TRBD2; CDR3nt: TGTGCCAGCAGCGCCTTTCTAGCGGGGGCTGAAAATGAGCAGTTCTTC; CDR3aa: CASSAFLAGAENEQFF
len: 19; abundance: NA; j_gene: TRBJ1-2; v_gene: TRBV6-4; d_gene: TRBD1; CDR3nt: TGTGCCAGATACTCCAAGGGCCCAGGGGGAATATCATCTTGCTATGGCTACACCTTC; CDR3aa: CARYSKGPGGISSCYGYTF
len: 15; abundance: once; j_gene: TRBJ2-7; v_gene: TRBV7-2; d_gene: TRBD2; CDR3nt: TGTGCCAGCAGCTTAGAGGCGGGGGGCTACTACGAGCAGTACTTC; CDR3aa: CASSLEAGGYYEQYF
len: 15; abundance: NA; j_gene: TRBJ1-5; v_gene: TRBV10-3; d_gene: TRBD1; CDR3nt: TGTGCCATCAGTGGCCCGGGACAGGACAATCAGCCCCAGCATTTT; CDR3aa: CAISGPGQDNQPQHF
len: 14; abundance: NA; j_gene: TRBJ2-7; v_gene: TRBV2; d_gene: NA; CDR3nt: TGTGCCAGCAGTCCCACAGTAGGGGCGTGGGAGCAGTACTTC; CDR3aa: CASSPTVGAWEQYF
len: 14; abundance: once; j_gene: TRBJ1-3; v_gene: TRBV30; d_gene: NA; CDR3nt: TGTGCCTGGAGTGTACAAGGACCCGGAAACACCATATATTTT; CDR3aa: CAWSVQGPGNTIYF
len: 16; abundance: NA; j_gene: TRBJ1-1; v_gene: TRBV4-1; d_gene: TRBD1; CDR3nt: TGCGCCAGCAGCGATAATTGGACAGGGAGGAACACTGAAGCTTTCTTT; CDR3aa: CASSDNWTGRNTEAFF
len: 16; abundance: NA; j_gene: TRBJ2-5; v_gene: TRBV30; d_gene: TRBD1; CDR3nt: TGTGCCTGGAGTGCCCGGACAGGGGGTAATGGAGAGACCCAGTACTTC; CDR3aa: CAWSARTGGNGETQYF
len: 13; abundance: NA; j_gene: TRBJ1-4; v_gene: TRBV30; d_gene: NA; CDR3nt: TGTGCCTGGAGTAAAGGAGGGGAGGAAAAACTGTTTTTT; CDR3aa: CAWSKGGEEKLFF
len: 14; abundance: NA; j_gene: TRBJ1-1; v_gene: TRBV6-6; d_gene: NA; CDR3nt: TGTGCCAGCAGTTCAACCGGAGGGCAAACTGAAGCTTTCTTT; CDR3aa: CASSSTGGQTEAFF
len: 14; abundance: NA; j_gene: TRBJ1-3; v_gene: TRBV5-4; d_gene: TRBD1; CDR3nt: TGTGCCAGCAGCAGAGACGGACAGGCCCTAGAGATTAGTTTT; CDR3aa: CASSRDGQALEISF
len: 14; abundance: NA; j_gene: TRBJ2-2; v_gene: TRBV9; d_gene: NA; CDR3nt: TGTGCCAGTACCCGGATGTCCAACACCGGGGAGCTGTTTTTT; CDR3aa: CASTRMSNTGELFF
len: 15; abundance: NA; j_gene: TRBJ1-1; v_gene: TRBV11-1; d_gene: NA; CDR3nt: TGTGCCAGCAGCTTATCGGGGCGGGGATACACTGAAGCTTTCTTT; CDR3aa: CASSLSGRGYTEAFF
len: 13; abundance: NA; j_gene: TRBJ1-5; v_gene: TRBV19; d_gene: TRBD1; CDR3nt: TGTGCCAGTAGTGGGGACAGAGATCAGCCCCAGCATTTT; CDR3aa: CASSGDRDQPQHF
len: 18; abundance: NA; j_gene: TRBJ2-7; v_gene: TRBV19; d_gene: TRBD2; CDR3nt: TGTGCCAGTAGTACACGGACTAGCGGGGGGGCAAAGGACTACGAGCAGTACTTC; CDR3aa: CASSTRTSGGAKDYEQYF
len: 15; abundance: NA; j_gene: TRBJ1-1; v_gene: TRBV6-1; d_gene: NA; CDR3nt: TGTGCCAGCAGTGAACCTCCGGCCAGTTTCAGTGAAGCTTTCTTT; CDR3aa: CASSEPPASFSEAFF
len: 14; abundance: NA; j_gene: TRBJ1-1; v_gene: TRBV6-6; d_gene: TRBD1; CDR3nt: TGTGCCAGCAGTCGACAGGGTGAGAACACTGAAGCTTTCTTT; CDR3aa: CASSRQGENTEAFF
len: 14; abundance: NA; j_gene: TRBJ1-2; v_gene: TRBV9; d_gene: NA; CDR3nt: TGTGCCAGCAGCGTAGCTCTGGGGAACTATGGCTACACCTTC; CDR3aa: CASSVALGNYGYTF
len: 16; abundance: few; j_gene: TRBJ1-6; v_gene: TRBV28; d_gene: NA; CDR3nt: TGTGCCAGCAGTTTCGCCCAGGGGCCGGCCTATTCACCCCTCCACTTT; CDR3aa: CASSFAQGPAYSPLHF
len: 16; abundance: NA; j_gene: TRBJ1-5; v_gene: TRBV19; d_gene: NA; CDR3nt: TGTGCCAGTAGTATTCCCCCCGCATATAGCAATCAGCCCCAGCATTTT; CDR3aa: CASSIPPAYSNQPQHF
len: 13; abundance: NA; j_gene: TRBJ1-2; v_gene: TRBV19; d_gene: NA; CDR3nt: TGTGCCAGTAGCCTTGGACTGTACCTCGGCTACACCTTC; CDR3aa: CASSLGLYLGYTF
len: 14; abundance: NA; j_gene: TRBJ1-2; v_gene: TRBV28; d_gene: NA; CDR3nt: TGTGCCAGCAGTGTGGGACATTCTAACTATGGCTACACCTTC; CDR3aa: CASSVGHSNYGYTF
len: 14; abundance: NA; j_gene: TRBJ2-5; v_gene: TRBV7-6; d_gene: NA; CDR3nt: TGTGCCAGCAGCTTAAGAGGGTTCAGCCAGACCCAGTACTTC; CDR3aa: CASSLRGFSQTQYF
len: 12; abundance: once; j_gene: TRBJ1-2; v_gene: TRBV5-4; d_gene: NA; CDR3nt: TGTGCCAGCAGCCCCCAGGGGTACGGCTACACCTTC; CDR3aa: CASSPQGYGYTF
len: 13; abundance: NA; j_gene: TRBJ1-1; v_gene: TRBV5-1; d_gene: NA; CDR3nt: TGCGCCAGCAGCTCGGGGCCGAACACTGAAGCTTTCTTT; CDR3aa: CASSSGPNTEAFF
len: 15; abundance: NA; j_gene: TRBJ2-1; v_gene: TRBV7-7; d_gene: TRBD2; CDR3nt: TGTGCCAGCAGCTTAAAAGCGGGGCTGAACAATGAGCAGTTCTTC; CDR3aa: CASSLKAGLNNEQFF
len: 17; abundance: NA; j_gene: TRBJ1-1; v_gene: TRBV9; d_gene: TRBD1; CDR3nt: TGTGCCAGCAGCGTATCGACAGGGGGCAATAGGGGGACTGAAGCTTTCTTT; CDR3aa: CASSVSTGGNRGTEAFF
len: 14; abundance: NA; j_gene: TRBJ1-3; v_gene: TRBV6-1; d_gene: NA; CDR3nt: TGTGCCAGCAGTTCAGGGGAGGGTGGAAACACCATATATTTT; CDR3aa: CASSSGEGGNTIYF
len: 13; abundance: NA; j_gene: TRBJ1-2; v_gene: TRBV6-5; d_gene: NA; CDR3nt: TGTGCCAGCAGTTATTACCGTACCTATGGCTACACCTTC; CDR3aa: CASSYYRTYGYTF
len: 13; abundance: once; j_gene: TRBJ2-7; v_gene: TRBV7-2; d_gene: NA; CDR3nt: TGTGCCAGCAGCTTAGGGCGGTCCTACGAGCAGTACTTC; CDR3aa: CASSLGRSYEQYF
len: 16; abundance: NA; j_gene: TRBJ2-5; v_gene: TRBV27; d_gene: NA; CDR3nt: TGTGCCAGCAGTTTATCGAGGGCAGCGTACCAAGAGACCCAGTACTTC; CDR3aa: CASSLSRAAYQETQYF
len: 14; abundance: NA; j_gene: TRBJ2-7; v_gene: TRBV19; d_gene: NA; CDR3nt: TGTGCCAGTAGTGAGAGGGGATCCTTTGGAGAGCAGTACTTC; CDR3aa: CASSERGSFGEQYF
len: 13; abundance: NA; j_gene: TRBJ2-2; v_gene: TRBV6-6; d_gene: NA; CDR3nt: TGTGCCAGTCAGACCGCGGACACCGGGGAGCTGTTTTTT; CDR3aa: CASQTADTGELFF
len: 15; abundance: NA; j_gene: TRBJ1-1; v_gene: TRBV4-1; d_gene: NA; CDR3nt: TGCGCCAGCAGCCAAGAGAGCTCAGAGAACACTGTAGCTTTCTTT; CDR3aa: CASSQESSENTVAFF
len: 16; abundance: once; j_gene: TRBJ1-4; v_gene: TRBV4-1; d_gene: TRBD1; CDR3nt: TGCGCCAGCAGCCAAGATATCGGGCAGGGGGGGGAAAAACTGTTTTTT; CDR3aa: CASSQDIGQGGEKLFF
len: 13; abundance: NA; j_gene: TRBJ1-2; v_gene: TRBV25-1; d_gene: NA; CDR3nt: TGTGCCAGCAGTGAACATAGTTCCTATGGCTACACCTTC; CDR3aa: CASSEHSSYGYTF
len: 14; abundance: once; j_gene: TRBJ1-1; v_gene: TRBV19; d_gene: NA; CDR3nt: TGTGCCAGTAGTACAACTGGCGTTATCTCTGAAGCTTTCTTT; CDR3aa: CASSTTGVISEAFF
len: 18; abundance: NA; j_gene: TRBJ1-6; v_gene: TRBV4-3; d_gene: TRBD1; CDR3nt: TGCGCCAGCAGCCAAGATCTTACCGGGACAGGGGTTAATTCACCCCTCCACTTT; CDR3aa: CASSQDLTGTGVNSPLHF
len: 15; abundance: NA; j_gene: TRBJ2-2; v_gene: TRBV4-2; d_gene: NA; CDR3nt: TGTGCCAGCAGCCAAGATCATAGAAACACCGGGGAGCTGTTTTTT; CDR3aa: CASSQDHRNTGELFF
len: 15; abundance: NA; j_gene: TRBJ1-1; v_gene: TRBV4-2; d_gene: TRBD1; CDR3nt: TGTGCCAGCAGCCAAGAACCAACAGGGGGCTATGAAGCTTTCTTT; CDR3aa: CASSQEPTGGYEAFF
len: 14; abundance: NA; j_gene: TRBJ1-5; v_gene: TRBV28; d_gene: NA; CDR3nt: TGTGCCAGCAGTTCAGCACAGGGCAATCAGCCCCAGCATTTT; CDR3aa: CASSSAQGNQPQHF
len: 13; abundance: NA; j_gene: TRBJ2-7; v_gene: TRBV11-3; d_gene: NA; CDR3nt: TGTGCCAGCAGCTTAGGACAGGATTACGAGCAGTACTTC; CDR3aa: CASSLGQDYEQYF
len: 14; abundance: NA; j_gene: TRBJ1-1; v_gene: TRBV19; d_gene: TRBD1; CDR3nt: TGTGCCAGTAGTAGACAGGGGGAGAAGACTGAAGCTTTCTTT; CDR3aa: CASSRQGEKTEAFF
len: 13; abundance: NA; j_gene: TRBJ1-2; v_gene: TRBV6-5; d_gene: NA; CDR3nt: TGTGCCAGCGCGGTCCAGGGAAACCATGGCTACACCTTC; CDR3aa: CASAVQGNHGYTF
len: 11; abundance: NA; j_gene: TRBJ2-5; v_gene: TRBV7-2; d_gene: NA; CDR3nt: TGTGCCAGCAGCTTAAGCTCCTACCTGTACTTC; CDR3aa: CASSLSSYLYF
len: 12; abundance: NA; j_gene: TRBJ2-7; v_gene: TRBV30; d_gene: NA; CDR3nt: TGTGCCTGGAGTGTCGGGTTTTACGAGCAGTACTTC; CDR3aa: CAWSVGFYEQYF
len: 14; abundance: NA; j_gene: TRBJ2-2; v_gene: TRBV19; d_gene: TRBD1; CDR3nt: TGTGCCAGCCGTCCCGGGACAGGGGGCAGGGAGCTGTTTTTT; CDR3aa: CASRPGTGGRELFF